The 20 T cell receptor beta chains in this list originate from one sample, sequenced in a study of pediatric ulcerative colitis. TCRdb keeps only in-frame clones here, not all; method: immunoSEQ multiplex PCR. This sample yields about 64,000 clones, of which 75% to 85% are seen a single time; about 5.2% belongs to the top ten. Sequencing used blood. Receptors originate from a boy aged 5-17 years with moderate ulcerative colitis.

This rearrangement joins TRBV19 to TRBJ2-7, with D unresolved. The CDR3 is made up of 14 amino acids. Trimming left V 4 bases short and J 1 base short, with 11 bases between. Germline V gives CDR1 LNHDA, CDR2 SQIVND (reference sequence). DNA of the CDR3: TGTGCCAGTAGTAGGACCTGGGGATCCTACGAGCAGTACTTC. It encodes CASSRTWGSYEQYF. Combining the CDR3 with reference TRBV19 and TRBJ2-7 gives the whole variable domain DGGITQSPKYLFRKEGQNVTLSCEQNLNHDAMYWYRQDPGQGLRLIYYSQIVNDFQKGDIAEGYSVSREKKESFPLTVTSAQKNPTAFYLCASSRTWGSYEQYFGPGTRLTVT.

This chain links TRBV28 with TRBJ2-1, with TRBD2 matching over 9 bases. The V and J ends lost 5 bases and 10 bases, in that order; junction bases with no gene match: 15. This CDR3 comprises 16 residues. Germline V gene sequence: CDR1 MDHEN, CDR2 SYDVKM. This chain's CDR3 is CASSPAGGGAAQEQFF. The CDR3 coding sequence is TGTGCCAGCAGTCCGGCGGGGGGGGGCGCTGCCCAGGAGCAGTTCTTC.

In DNA, the CDR3 is TGCGCCAGCAGCTTGCAGGGAGGGATTGGGGTTGGAGAGCAGTACTTC. Translating it yields CASSLQGGIGVGEQYF. The chain joins TRBV5-1 to TRBJ2-7; TRBD2 matches at 7 bases. The ends lost 1 base at V and 7 bases at J; junction bases unmatched: 14. The germline CDR1 and CDR2 sequences are SGHRS and YFSETQ. The CDR3 is made up of 16 amino acids.

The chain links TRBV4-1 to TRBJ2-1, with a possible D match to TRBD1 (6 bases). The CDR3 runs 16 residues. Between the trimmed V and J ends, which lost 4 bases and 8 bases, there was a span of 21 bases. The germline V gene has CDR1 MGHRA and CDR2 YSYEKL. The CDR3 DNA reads TGCGCCAGCAGCCCAGATAACAGGGCTACTATCTATGAGCAGTTCTTC. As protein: CASSPDNRATIYEQFF.

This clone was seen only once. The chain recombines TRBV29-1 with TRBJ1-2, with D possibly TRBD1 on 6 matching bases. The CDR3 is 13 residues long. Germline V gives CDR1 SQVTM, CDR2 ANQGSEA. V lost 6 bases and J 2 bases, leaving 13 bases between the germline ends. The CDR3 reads CSVGTPENYGYTF. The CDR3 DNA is TGCAGCGTCGGGACACCCGAAAACTATGGCTACACCTTC.

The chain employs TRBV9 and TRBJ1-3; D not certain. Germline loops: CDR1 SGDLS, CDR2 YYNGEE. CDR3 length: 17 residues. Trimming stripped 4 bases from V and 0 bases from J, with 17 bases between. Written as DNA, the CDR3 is TGTGCCAGCAGCTCGGTCCACCCCAGGATCTCTGGAAACACCATATATTTT. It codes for CASSSVHPRISGNTIYF.

The CDR3 reads CASSSLRDPNTEAFF. Here the CDR3 DNA reads TGTGCCAGCAGTTCCCTCAGGGACCCGAACACTGAAGCTTTCTTT. The V call is TRBV6-6, the J call TRBJ1-1; D may be TRBD1 (5 bases). In germline, CDR1 is MNHNY, CDR2 SVGAGI (reference sequence). V was cut by 4 bases and J by 1 base, with 13 bases left in between. This CDR3 has 15 residues.

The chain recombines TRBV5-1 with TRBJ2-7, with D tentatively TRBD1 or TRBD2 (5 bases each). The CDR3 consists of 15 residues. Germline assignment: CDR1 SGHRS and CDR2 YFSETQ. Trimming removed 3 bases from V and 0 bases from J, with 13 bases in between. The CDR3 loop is CASSWTSGGSYEQYF. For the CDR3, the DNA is TGCGCCAGCAGCTGGACAAGTGGGGGCTCCTACGAGCAGTACTTC. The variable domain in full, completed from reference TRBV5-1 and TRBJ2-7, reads KAGVTQTPRYLIKTRGQQVTLSCSPISGHRSVSWYQQTPGQGLQFLFEYFSETQRNKGNFPGRFSGRQFSNSRSEMNVSTLELGDSALYLCASSWTSGGSYEQYFGPGTRLTVT.

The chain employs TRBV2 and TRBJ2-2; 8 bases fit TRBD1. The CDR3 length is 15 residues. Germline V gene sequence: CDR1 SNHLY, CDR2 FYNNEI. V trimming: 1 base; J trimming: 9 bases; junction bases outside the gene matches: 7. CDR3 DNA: TGTGCCAGCAGTGAAGGACAGGGGCTGGGCTGGGAGCTGTTTTTT. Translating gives CASSEGQGLGWELFF.

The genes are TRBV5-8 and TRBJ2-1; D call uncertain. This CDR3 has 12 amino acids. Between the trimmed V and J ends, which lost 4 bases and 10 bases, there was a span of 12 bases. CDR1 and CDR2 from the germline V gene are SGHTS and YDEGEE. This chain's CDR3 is CASSPPALEQFF. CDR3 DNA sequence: TGTGCCAGCAGCCCACCAGCTTTGGAGCAGTTCTTC.

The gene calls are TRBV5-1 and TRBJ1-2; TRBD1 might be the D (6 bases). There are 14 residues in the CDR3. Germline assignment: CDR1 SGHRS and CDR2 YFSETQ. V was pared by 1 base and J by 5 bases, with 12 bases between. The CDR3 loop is CASSLLGGPYGYTF. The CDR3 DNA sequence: TGCGCCAGCAGCTTGCTCGGGGGCCCGTATGGCTACACCTTC.

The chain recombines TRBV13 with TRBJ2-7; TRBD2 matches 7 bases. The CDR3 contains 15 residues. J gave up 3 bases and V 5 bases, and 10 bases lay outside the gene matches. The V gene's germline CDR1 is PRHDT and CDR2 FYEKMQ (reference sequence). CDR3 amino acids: CASSPIAGIGYEQYF. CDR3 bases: TGTGCCAGCAGCCCTATAGCGGGTATAGGCTACGAGCAGTACTTC. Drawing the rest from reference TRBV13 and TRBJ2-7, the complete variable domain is AAGVIQSPRHLIKEKRETATLKCYPIPRHDTVYWYQQGPGQDPQFLISFYEKMQSDKGSIPDRFSAQQFSDYHSELNMSSLELGDSALYFCASSPIAGIGYEQYFGPGTRLTVT.

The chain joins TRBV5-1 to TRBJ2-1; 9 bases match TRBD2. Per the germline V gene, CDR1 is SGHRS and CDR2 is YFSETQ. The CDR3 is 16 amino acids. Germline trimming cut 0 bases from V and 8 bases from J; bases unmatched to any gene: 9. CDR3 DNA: TGCGCCAGCAGCTTGGATCGCGGGGGGGCCTTGGATGAGCAGTTCTTC. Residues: CASSLDRGGALDEQFF.

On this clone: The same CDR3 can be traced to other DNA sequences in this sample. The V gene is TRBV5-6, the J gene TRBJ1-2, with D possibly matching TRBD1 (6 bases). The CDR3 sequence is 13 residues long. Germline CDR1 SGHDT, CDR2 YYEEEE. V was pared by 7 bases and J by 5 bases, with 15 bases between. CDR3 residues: CASETPTGYGYTF. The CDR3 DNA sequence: TGTGCCAGCGAGACGCCGACAGGTTATGGCTACACCTTC. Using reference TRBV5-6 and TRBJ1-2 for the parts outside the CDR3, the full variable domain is DAGVTQSPTHLIKTRGQQVTLRCSPKSGHDTVSWYQQALGQGPQFIFQYYEEEERQRGNFPDRFSGHQFPNYSSELNVNALLLGDSALYLCASETPTGYGYTFGSGTRLTVV.

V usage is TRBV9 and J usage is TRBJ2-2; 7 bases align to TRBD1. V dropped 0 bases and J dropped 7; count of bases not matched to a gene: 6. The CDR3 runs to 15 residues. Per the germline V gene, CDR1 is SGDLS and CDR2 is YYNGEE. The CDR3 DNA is TGTGCCAGCAGCGTAGACAGGACAGGTCTCGGGGAGCTGTTTTTT. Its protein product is CASSVDRTGLGELFF.

For the CDR3, the DNA is TGCAGCGTTCCCGACAGAAAAAACATTCAGTACTTC. It is translated as CSVPDRKNIQYF. The chain is built from TRBV29-1 and TRBJ2-4, with a possible D match to TRBD1 (5 bases). Germline-derived CDR1 and CDR2 are SQVTM and ANQGSEA. CDR3 length: 12 amino acids. Trimming pared 5 bases from V and 4 bases from J, leaving 9 bases between.

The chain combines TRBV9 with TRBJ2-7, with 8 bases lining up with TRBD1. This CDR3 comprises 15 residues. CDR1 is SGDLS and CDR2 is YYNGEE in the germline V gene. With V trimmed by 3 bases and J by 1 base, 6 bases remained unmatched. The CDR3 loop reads CASSARQGPSYEQYF. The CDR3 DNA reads TGTGCCAGCAGCGCGCGACAGGGGCCGTCCTACGAGCAGTACTTC. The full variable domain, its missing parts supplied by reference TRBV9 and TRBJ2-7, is DSGVTQTPKHLITATGQRVTLRCSPRSGDLSVYWYQQSLDQGLQFLIQYYNGEERAKGNILERFSAQQFPDLHSELNLSSLELGDSALYFCASSARQGPSYEQYFGPGTRLTVT.

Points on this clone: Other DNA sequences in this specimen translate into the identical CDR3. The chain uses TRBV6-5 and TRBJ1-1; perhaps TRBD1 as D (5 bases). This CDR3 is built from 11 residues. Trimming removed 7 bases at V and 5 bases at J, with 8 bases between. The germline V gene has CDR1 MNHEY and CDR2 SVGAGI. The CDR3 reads CASNRGTEAFF. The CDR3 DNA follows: TGTGCCAGCAATAGGGGAACTGAAGCTTTCTTT.

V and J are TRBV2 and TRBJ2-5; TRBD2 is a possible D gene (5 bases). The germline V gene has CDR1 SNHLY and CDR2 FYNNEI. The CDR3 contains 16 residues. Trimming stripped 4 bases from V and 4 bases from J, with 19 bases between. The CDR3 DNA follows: TGTGCCAGCAGTGGGCCCCGGGGTGGGGTAGGAGAGACCCAGTACTTC. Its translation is CASSGPRGGVGETQYF.

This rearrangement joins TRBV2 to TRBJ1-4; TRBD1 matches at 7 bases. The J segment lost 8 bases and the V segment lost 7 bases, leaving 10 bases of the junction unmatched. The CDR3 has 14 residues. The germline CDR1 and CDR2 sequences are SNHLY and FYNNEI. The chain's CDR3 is CASTVTGKSEKLFF. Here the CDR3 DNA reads TGTGCCAGCACTGTGACAGGGAAGTCGGAAAAACTGTTTTTT.